This T cell receptor beta chain was sequenced in a study of blood T cell repertoires in COVID-19. Study at large: Collection of acute and convalescent COVID-19 samples took place in the United States, Italy and Spain. T cells, B-cell-depleted T cells, or PBMCs supplied cDNA or gDNA.

This CDR3 region has 14 residues. The germline V gene has CDR1 SGHTS and CDR2 YDEGEE. V was shortened by 3 bases and J by 3 bases, with 10 bases between the two germline ends. Original processing methods: The assay estimated nucleated cells by amplifying reference gene primers. The repertoire was sequenced with immunoSEQ multiplex PCR; TCRdb's copy has only in-frame clones and lacks some. V and J calls and clone size come straight from that table; D and trimming were deduced from the DNA. The data show around 60,000 clones, about 70% seen once. The source of this sequence is a woman aged 50 to 60 with active or convalescent COVID-19. J is TRBJ2-1 and V is TRBV5-8; TRBD2 is a possible D gene (6 bases). Source material: peripheral blood. CDR3 in DNA: TGTGCCAGCAGCTGGAGGACTAACTACAATGAGCAGTTCTTC. The encoded protein is CASSWRTNYNEQFF.